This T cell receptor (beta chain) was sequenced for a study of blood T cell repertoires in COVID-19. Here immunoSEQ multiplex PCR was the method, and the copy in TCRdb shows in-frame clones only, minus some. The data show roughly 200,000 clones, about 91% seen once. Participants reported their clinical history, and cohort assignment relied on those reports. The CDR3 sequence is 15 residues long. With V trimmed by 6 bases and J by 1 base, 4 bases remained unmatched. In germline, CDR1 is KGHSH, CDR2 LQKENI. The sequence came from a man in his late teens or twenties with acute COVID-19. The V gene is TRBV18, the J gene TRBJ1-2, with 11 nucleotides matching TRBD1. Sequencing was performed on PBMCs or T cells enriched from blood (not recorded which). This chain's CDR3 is CASSRDRGNNYGYTF. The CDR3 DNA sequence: TGTGCCAGCTCCCGGGACAGGGGGAATAACTATGGCTACACCTTC. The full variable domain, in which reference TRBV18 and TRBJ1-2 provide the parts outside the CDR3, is NAGVMQNPRHLVRRRGQEARLRCSPMKGHSHVYWYRQLPEEGLKFMVYLQKENIIDESGMPKERFSAEFPKEGPSILRIQQVVRGDSAAYFCASSRDRGNNYGYTFGSGTRLTVV.